One sample yielded the 21 T cell receptor beta chains listed below, sequenced in a study of blood T cell repertoires in COVID-19. Some clones are missing from TCRdb's copy, which holds only in-frame ones; the method was immunoSEQ multiplex PCR. The table lists fewer than 350,000 clones, around 86% of them singletons. The sample taken for sequencing was peripheral blood. These receptors were obtained from a woman in her sixties with active or convalescent COVID-19.

V is TRBV6-6 and J is TRBJ2-7, with TRBD1 matching 8 bases. Germline loops: CDR1 MNHNY, CDR2 SVGAGI (reference sequence). V lost 7 bases, J lost 6 bases, and 11 bases stayed unmatched. This CDR3 has 14 residues. CDR3 bases: TGTGCCAGCAACCCACAGGGGGTTGAAGGCGAGCAGTACTTC. It translates to CASNPQGVEGEQYF.

The chain has TRBV24-1 and TRBJ1-2; D is ambiguous. From germline, CDR1 is KGHDR and CDR2 SFDVKD. Trimming removed 4 bases from V and 1 base from J, with 9 bases in between. CDR3 length: 14 residues. Written as DNA, the CDR3 is TGTGCCACCAGTGAACCAACAGTTAACTATGGCTACACCTTC. This sequence encodes CATSEPTVNYGYTF.

This chain connects TRBV2 to TRBJ1-5; 7 bases are a match to TRBD1. The CDR3 consists of 15 residues. Looked up from germline, CDR1 is SNHLY and CDR2 is FYNNEI. The ends lost 8 bases at V and 4 bases at J; junction bases unmatched: 11. In DNA form, the CDR3 reads TGTGCCAGCGCCCGGGACAGACTTCAGAATCAGCCCCAGCATTTT. This gives the protein CASARDRLQNQPQHF.

In its sample, this clone was seen a few times. The V and J genes are TRBV4-1 and TRBJ2-7; D is unclear. V was cut by 0 bases and J by 0 bases, with 15 bases left in between. This CDR3 has 17 amino acids. In germline, CDR1 is MGHRA, CDR2 YSYEKL. CDR3 sequence: CASSQDPVPYSSYEQYF. The DNA for the CDR3 is TGCGCCAGCAGCCAAGATCCCGTCCCGTACAGCTCCTACGAGCAGTACTTC.

The CDR3 loop is CASSRPSPGTGTGELFF. In DNA, the CDR3 is TGTGCCAGCAGCAGACCGAGTCCCGGGACAGGGACCGGGGAGCTGTTTTTT. The V and J genes are TRBV7-9 and TRBJ2-2, with 9 positions matching TRBD1. The germline V gene encodes CDR1 SEHNR and CDR2 FQNEAQ (reference sequence). The J segment lost 5 bases and the V segment lost 5 bases, leaving 12 bases of the junction unmatched. The CDR3 spans 17 residues.

This chain joins TRBV6-5 and TRBJ1-2, with D tentatively TRBD1 (6 bases). Germline CDR1 is MNHEY and CDR2 is SVGAGI. Trimming took 7 bases from V and 0 from J, leaving 12 bases between them. This CDR3 comprises 14 residues. Here the CDR3 DNA reads TGTGCCAGCACCAGGGACAACGCTAACTATGGCTACACCTTC. Translation: CASTRDNANYGYTF.

This chain connects TRBV4-3 to TRBJ2-7; tentative D call: TRBD2 (5 bases). CDR1 and CDR2 (germline): LGHNA, YSLEER. The V end lost 0 bases, the J end lost 0 bases, and 12 bases lay between the germline ends. The CDR3 contains 16 residues. The DNA of the CDR3 is TGCGCCAGCAGCCAAGATCTTGGACTGGGCTCCTACGAGCAGTACTTC. It specifies CASSQDLGLGSYEQYF.

This chain links TRBV5-6 with TRBJ1-2, with D possibly TRBD1 on 6 matching bases. CDR1 is SGHDT and CDR2 is YYEEEE in the germline V gene. Trimming left V 3 bases short and J 4 bases short, with 19 bases between. This CDR3 is built from 16 residues. The CDR3 loop reads CASSYLQGDTAYGYTF. In DNA form, the CDR3 reads TGTGCCAGCAGCTACTTACAGGGTGATACTGCCTATGGCTACACCTTC.

The chain uses TRBV6-2 or TRBV6-3 and TRBJ1-4, with D unclear. CDR3 length: 11 amino acids. The V gene lost 4 bases and the J gene lost 6 bases, with 3 bases spanning the gap. Germline lookup yields CDR1 MNHEY and CDR2 SVGEGT. The CDR3 protein is CASSWHEKLFF. CDR3 bases: TGTGCCAGCAGTTGGCATGAAAAACTGTTTTTT.

This rearrangement joins TRBV18 to TRBJ2-2; the match to TRBD2 covers 10 bases. J was trimmed by 4 bases and V by 3 bases; bases with no gene match: 5. From germline, CDR1 is KGHSH and CDR2 LQKENI. The CDR3 is made up of 16 amino acids. The CDR3 DNA reads TGTGCCAGCTCACCCCTAGCGGGGGCGAGCACCGGGGAGCTGTTTTTT. This encodes CASSPLAGASTGELFF.

CDR3 loop: CASSQNYANTGELFF. For the CDR3, the DNA is TGCGCCAGCAGCCAAAACTATGCGAACACCGGGGAGCTGTTTTTT. The chain employs TRBV4-3 and TRBJ2-2; D is unresolved. V was cut by 2 bases and J by 0 bases, with 7 bases left in between. Germline V gene data show CDR1 as LGHNA and CDR2 as YSLEER. This CDR3 has 15 residues.

The chain employs TRBV3-1 (or the pseudogene TRBV3-2) and TRBJ1-3; 7 bases are a match to TRBD1. Germline CDR1 is LGHDT and CDR2 is YNNKEL (reference sequence). Trimming removed 6 bases from V and 1 base from J; junction bases left unmatched: 9. The CDR3 totals 16 residues. The CDR3 DNA reads as TGTGCCAGCAGGGAGACAGGGCTTGGGTCTGGAAACACCATATATTTT. It is translated as CASRETGLGSGNTIYF.

This clone was counted ten times or more. The chain links TRBV11-1 to TRBJ1-1, with a possible D match to TRBD1 (6 bases). The length of the CDR3 is 15 residues. V was clipped by 2 bases and J by 0 bases, with 10 bases between them. CDR1 is SGHAT, CDR2 FQDESV, per germline (reference sequence). The CDR3 sequence: CASSLSDSLNTEAFF. The CDR3 nucleotides read TGTGCCAGCAGCTTATCGGACAGCCTGAACACTGAAGCTTTCTTT.

V gene TRBV7-9 combines with J gene TRBJ2-4; 8 bases line up with TRBD2. V shed 3 bases, J shed 1 base, and the junction held 2 bases outside the gene matches. The germline gives CDR1 SEHNR, CDR2 FQNEAQ (reference sequence). The CDR3 runs to 15 residues. The CDR3 loop is CASSFREGAKNIQYF. The DNA for the CDR3 is TGTGCCAGCAGCTTTCGGGAGGGGGCCAAAAACATTCAGTACTTC. Combining the CDR3 with reference TRBV7-9 and TRBJ2-4 gives the whole variable domain DTGVSQNPRHKITKRGQNVTFRCDPISEHNRLYWYRQTLGQGPEFLTYFQNEAQLEKSRLLSDRFSAERPKGSFSTLEIQRTEQGDSAMYLCASSFREGAKNIQYFGAGTRLSVL.

The chain links TRBV3-1 (or the pseudogene TRBV3-2) to TRBJ1-3; the D gene is possibly TRBD1 (5 bases). The CDR3 loop spans 15 amino acids. The germline gives CDR1 LGHDT, CDR2 YNNKEL (reference sequence). The V and J ends lost 2 bases and 4 bases respectively, with 12 bases between them. In nucleotides, the CDR3 is TGTGCCAGCAGCCAACCCAGGGTGGGAGGAAACACCATATATTTT. Its protein product is CASSQPRVGGNTIYF.

The chain has TRBV5-1 and TRBJ1-2; D is ambiguous. Germline lookup yields CDR1 SGHRS and CDR2 YFSETQ. This CDR3 is 17 amino acids long. V lost 0 bases and J 13 bases, leaving 28 bases between the germline ends. This CDR3 is CASSLGFGEHAVWGCTF. CDR3 nucleotides: TGCGCCAGCAGCTTGGGATTCGGGGAACACGCCGTCTGGGGATGCACCTTC.

J is TRBJ1-5 and V is TRBV19; 7 bases map to TRBD1. Germline trimming cut 4 bases from V and 0 bases from J; bases unmatched to any gene: 3. There are 15 residues in the CDR3. Looked up from germline, CDR1 is LNHDA and CDR2 is SQIVND (reference sequence). The CDR3 region has the DNA TGTGCCAGTAGTACACAGGGGATTAGCAATCAGCCCCAGCATTTT. Its translation: CASSTQGISNQPQHF. The whole variable domain, remainder taken from reference TRBV19 and TRBJ1-5, is DGGITQSPKYLFRKEGQNVTLSCEQNLNHDAMYWYRQDPGQGLRLIYYSQIVNDFQKGDIAEGYSVSREKKESFPLTVTSAQKNPTAFYLCASSTQGISNQPQHFGDGTRLSIL.

The sample holds a few counts of this clone. The chain recombines TRBV7-2 with TRBJ2-5, with 15 bases aligning to TRBD2. The V and J ends lost 5 bases and 4 bases, in that order; junction bases with no gene match: 5. Germline values: CDR1 SGHTA, CDR2 FQGNSA. This CDR3 has 16 amino acids. The CDR3 spells CASSPGLAGGGETQYF. The DNA for the CDR3 is TGTGCCAGCAGCCCGGGACTAGCGGGGGGAGGAGAGACCCAGTACTTC.

J is TRBJ2-1 and V is TRBV12-1; the table gives TRBD2 as D, unverified against the DNA. TRBV12-1 is labeled a pseudogene. The CDR3 loop spans 19 amino acids. The CDR3 DNA is TGTGCCAGCAGCTCTGGACTAGCGGAACCACAAAGCTCCTACAATGAGCAGTTCTTC. It translates to CASSSGLAEPQSSYNEQFF.

The genes are TRBV6-2 or TRBV6-3 and TRBJ2-1, with TRBD2 identical over 15 bases. With 5 bases clipped from V and 7 bases from J, the junction kept 9 bases outside the gene matches. The V gene's germline CDR1 is MNHEY and CDR2 SVGEGT. CDR3 length equals 17 residues. The CDR3 DNA reads as TGTGCCAGCAGTCCCCGGACTAGCGGGGGGGCAAGGAATGAGCAGTTCTTC. As protein: CASSPRTSGGARNEQFF.

This clone was counted once. The rearrangement links TRBV19 to TRBJ1-1; 7 bases are a match to TRBD1. CDR1 is LNHDA and CDR2 is SQIVND in the germline V gene (reference sequence). The CDR3 covers 15 residues. V trimming: 1 base; J trimming: 9 bases; junction bases outside the gene matches: 11. CDR3 in DNA: TGTGCCAGTAGTATAGTGACTTCCGGGACAGTCCAAGCTTTCTTT. As protein: CASSIVTSGTVQAFF.